This T cell receptor beta chain was identified in a study of CD8+ T cells in alopecia areata (dated by TCRdb to 2016 to 2019). In the study overall: The treated patients took part in an open-label pilot trial in which moderate-to-severe alopecia areata was treated with oral tofacitinib at 5 to 10 mg twice daily. Tofacitinib was given for 6 to 18 months, followed by 6 months of follow-up off drug to assess delayed response and recurrence. Disease severity in treated patients was measured with the SALT score, which quantifies the percentage of affected scalp surface area. High-throughput TCRbeta sequencing was used to examine T cell clonal expansion in alopecia areata in both the C3H/HeJ mouse model and human patients. On the human side, TCRbeta sequencing was run on scalp tissue and on sorted CD4+ and CD8+ peripheral blood T cells from healthy controls and from alopecia areata patients with either patchy or totalis/universalis disease. Biopsies were taken from tofacitinib-treated patients at baseline and again at 4 and 24 weeks into treatment, and several of those patients also had a later scalp biopsy. Scalp clonality was compared among normal scalp (n=4), patchy alopecia areata scalp (n=8), and alopecia totalis/universalis scalp (n=8). RNA came from the PAXgene miRNA kit for fixed scalp, the miRNeasy kit for PBMCs, and the RNeasy kit for mouse skin. Amplification of TCRbeta CDR3 regions was done by immunoSEQ multiplex PCR using 35 Vbeta forward primers and 13 Jbeta reverse primers. Points the paper makes about the study in general: With tofacitinib, both scalp clonality and the number of expanded CD8+ clones among the top 100 scalp clones went down significantly. Unlike mouse skin, which is dominated by gammadelta T cells, normal human skin has resident alphabeta T cells that are also sequenced, and this complicates analysis of the scalp TCR repertoire. Many expanded lesional clones were found to persist in scalp and blood during tofacitinib treatment, and relapse after treatment cessation may be partly explained by this persistence. Compared with normal scalp, lesional scalp, particularly in alopecia totalis/universalis, had higher clonality and more expanded CD8+ clones, which suggests antigenic drive. Because the treated cohort was small and included a single nonresponder, larger studies are needed to assess links between baseline CD8+ expansion and response. Shared TCR sequences between patients were less evident than in mice, which may be partly attributable to HLA diversity in the patient population.

Library preparation was by the immunoSEQ multiplex PCR assay. For TCR sequencing, RNA was extracted from every sample and reverse transcribed into cDNA to serve as template. First-strand cDNA was synthesized with SuperScript III using a 2:1 mix of oligo-dT and random hexamers. Amplification bias was assessed with a synthetic immune receptor repertoire, and residual bias was removed computationally. The study's processing was this. After raw reads were preprocessed to remove errors, the CDR3 was defined following IMGT conventions as running from the conserved cysteine to phenylalanine. Clonality was computed as 1 minus the Shannon entropy, with the entropy normalized by log2 of the number of productive unique TCRs. Whether each scalp clone was CD4 or CD8 was inferred by checking scalp TCRbeta sequences against the CD4 and CD8 repertoires from sorted blood. TCRdb re-hosts the immuneACCESS table, in-frame sequences only. Its copies lack some clones; in the studies checked, an unresolved V gene accounts for under half of them, and the cause for the rest is not known. V, J and clone size reflect that table, while D and trimming were determined from the DNA. The sample data list over 95,000 clones, and about 64% of these were observed just once. Together, the top ten hold about 14% of the sample.

Worth noting for this clone: Its antigen remains undetermined. No base qualities exist here, and no much larger clone lies one base off it.

This sample's time point label indicates: 4 weeks on oral tofacitinib. According to the study, the label for this sample's treatment or condition signals: oral pan-JAK inhibitor, 5-10 mg twice daily. Lesional scalp punch biopsies and peripheral blood were collected from alopecia areata patients. After PBMCs were isolated by density centrifugation and stained for CD3, CD4 and CD8, a FACSAria was used to sort CD4+ and CD8+ T cells. This receptor was obtained from a human donor with alopecia areata. Sequenced here: CD8+ T cells sorted from blood, sampled at week 4, from a patient treated with tofacitinib.

The bases read TGTGCCAGCAGCCCCGTCTACGAGCAGTACTTC. Its protein reads: CASSPVYEQYF. The V and J genes are TRBV7-9 and TRBJ2-7, with the D gene not clear enough to name. The CDR3 contains 11 residues, cysteine and phenylalanine counted. Only the CDR3 part of the read is kept: 33 bases, read in frame from the first base. From a lookup of the germline V gene (reference sequence), CDR1 and CDR2 are SEHNR and FQNEAQ. A distance of 5 bases separates the germline ends of V and J, which lose 5 bases and 3 bases respectively.